The rows below give T cell receptor beta chains drawn from one sample of a study of human T cells and chemical hapten exposure. TCRdb reanalysed the RACE reads using MiXCR and keeps one entry per CDR3 protein. The profile shows fewer than 400,000 distinct CDR3 sequences, approximately 6.3% of them singletons. This specimen was whole blood, taken in connection with sensitization to the hapten diphenylcyclopropenone (DPC). The receptors originated from a woman aged 18-29 years with alopecia areata. Some clones in this sample may be carry-over from other donors' samples. Both conserved end residues are part of each CDR3. Fields, in order: V gene, J gene, D gene, clone size, CDR3 DNA, CDR3 protein. D genes are given only for firm matches. The size field is filled for only some rows; it gives once, few, many or a size class.

V gene: TRBV4-1; J gene: TRBJ1-1; D gene: .; clone size: few; CDR3 DNA: TGCGCCAGCAGCCAAGATATTGGTGTAGGTCAAGCTTTCTTT; CDR3 protein: CASSQDIGVGQAFF
V gene: TRBV2; J gene: TRBJ1-2; D gene: .; clone size: few; CDR3 DNA: TGTGCCAGCAGTGTTTTCGGAGGTGGCTACACCTTC; CDR3 protein: CASSVFGGGYTF
V gene: TRBV28; J gene: TRBJ2-7; D gene: .; clone size: many; CDR3 DNA: TGTGCCAGCAGCTTCGAGGGGTCGCCCTACGAGCAGTACTTC; CDR3 protein: CASSFEGSPYEQYF
V gene: TRBV5-1; J gene: TRBJ2-1; D gene: TRBD1; clone size: many; CDR3 DNA: TGCGCCAGCAGCTTCGGGGACAGTCACAATGAGCAGTTCTTC; CDR3 protein: CASSFGDSHNEQFF
V gene: TRBV7-2; J gene: TRBJ1-6; D gene: TRBD1; clone size: few; CDR3 DNA: TGTGCCAGCAGCTTAGAAGACAGGGGGCTATCACCCCTCCACTTT; CDR3 protein: CASSLEDRGLSPLHF
V gene: TRBV14; J gene: TRBJ2-7; D gene: .; clone size: .; CDR3 DNA: TGTGCCAGCAGCCAAGAGAGAGGGTTCTCCTACGAGCAGTACTTC; CDR3 protein: CASSQERGFSYEQYF
V gene: TRBV7-6; J gene: TRBJ1-2; D gene: .; clone size: .; CDR3 DNA: TGTGCCAGCAGCTTAGGAGAGGGGGACTATGGCTACACCTTC; CDR3 protein: CASSLGEGDYGYTF
V gene: TRBV4-1; J gene: TRBJ2-3; D gene: .; clone size: few; CDR3 DNA: TGCGCCAGCAGCCAAGACCAAGCAGCAGATACGCAGTATTTT; CDR3 protein: CASSQDQAADTQYF
V gene: TRBV7-9; J gene: TRBJ1-1; D gene: .; clone size: many; CDR3 DNA: TGTGCCAGCAGCTCCGCGTCAGGGGACAACACTGAAGCTTTCTTT; CDR3 protein: CASSSASGDNTEAFF
V gene: TRBV27; J gene: TRBJ1-5; D gene: .; clone size: .; CDR3 DNA: TGTGCCAGCAGTTTGTGGGTCAATCAGCCCCAGCATTTT; CDR3 protein: CASSLWVNQPQHF
V gene: TRBV2; J gene: TRBJ2-7; D gene: TRBD1; clone size: few; CDR3 DNA: TGTGCCAGTTTCGGCCGGGACAGTATCTCCTACGAGCAGTACTTC; CDR3 protein: CASFGRDSISYEQYF
V gene: TRBV5-1; J gene: TRBJ1-2; D gene: TRBD1; clone size: few; CDR3 DNA: TGCGCCAGCAGCCCGGAGGCTACCCAGGGACAGGGATATGGCTACACCTTC; CDR3 protein: CASSPEATQGQGYGYTF
V gene: TRBV7-8; J gene: TRBJ1-5; D gene: TRBD1; clone size: .; CDR3 DNA: TGTGCCAGCAGCTTCGAGCGGACAGGGTATCAGCCCCAGCATTTT; CDR3 protein: CASSFERTGYQPQHF
V gene: TRBV6-2/TRBV6-3; J gene: TRBJ1-5; D gene: .; clone size: .; CDR3 DNA: TGTGCCAGCAGTTACGGGACGTCTGAGCCCCATTTT; CDR3 protein: CASSYGTSEPHF
V gene: TRBV6-1; J gene: TRBJ1-2; D gene: TRBD1; clone size: few; CDR3 DNA: TGTGCCGGGCGGGCACAGGGGACTAACTATGGCTACACCTTC; CDR3 protein: CAGRAQGTNYGYTF
V gene: TRBV5-4; J gene: TRBJ1-2; D gene: .; clone size: many; CDR3 DNA: TGTGCCAGCAGCTTGGGAATTGATGGCTACACCTTC; CDR3 protein: CASSLGIDGYTF
V gene: TRBV28; J gene: TRBJ2-7; D gene: .; clone size: many; CDR3 DNA: TGTGCCAGCAGTTCCTGGGGGACAAACGAGCAGTACTTC; CDR3 protein: CASSSWGTNEQYF
V gene: TRBV20-1; J gene: TRBJ1-1; D gene: .; clone size: few; CDR3 DNA: TGCAGTGCTAGAGCGAGGGGGTCATGGGTCGCTGAAGCTTTCTTT; CDR3 protein: CSARARGSWVAEAFF
V gene: TRBV20-1; J gene: TRBJ2-3; D gene: .; clone size: .; CDR3 DNA: TGCAGTGCTAGAGATCCCCAGCGAAGCACAGATACGCAGTATTTT; CDR3 protein: CSARDPQRSTDTQYF
V gene: TRBV6-6; J gene: TRBJ1-2; D gene: .; clone size: few; CDR3 DNA: TGTGCCAGCACCAACCCGGGCCGAAACTATGGCTACACCTTC; CDR3 protein: CASTNPGRNYGYTF
V gene: TRBV6-5; J gene: TRBJ1-2; D gene: .; clone size: .; CDR3 DNA: TGTGCCAGCACCCGGGGGGGGGCTGGCTACACCTTC; CDR3 protein: CASTRGGAGYTF
V gene: TRBV24-1; J gene: TRBJ1-2; D gene: .; clone size: few; CDR3 DNA: TGTGCCACCAGTGTTGCCGGAAGCTATGGCTACACCTTC; CDR3 protein: CATSVAGSYGYTF
V gene: TRBV10-3; J gene: TRBJ2-4; D gene: TRBD1; clone size: few; CDR3 DNA: TGTGCCATCAGTGAAAGAGGGACAGGGGTTAACATTCAGTACTTC; CDR3 protein: CAISERGTGVNIQYF
V gene: TRBV12-2; J gene: TRBJ1-2; D gene: .; clone size: few; CDR3 DNA: TGTGCAAGTCGCTTATCGCTGCTGGGAGGTTATGGCTACACCTTC; CDR3 protein: CASRLSLLGGYGYTF
V gene: TRBV9; J gene: TRBJ2-3; D gene: .; clone size: .; CDR3 DNA: TGTGCCAGCAGCGTAGCTTACCGGGGGGCTGGAGATACGCAGTATTTT; CDR3 protein: CASSVAYRGAGDTQYF
V gene: TRBV12-3/TRBV12-4; J gene: TRBJ2-7; D gene: TRBD2; clone size: .; CDR3 DNA: TGTGCCAGCAGCCAGACGGGGGGGTTCGTGTCCTACGAGCAGTACTTC; CDR3 protein: CASSQTGGFVSYEQYF
V gene: TRBV9; J gene: TRBJ1-6; D gene: .; clone size: .; CDR3 DNA: TGTGCCAGCAGCGTAGAATGGGGCCGGGCACCCCTCCACTTT; CDR3 protein: CASSVEWGRAPLHF
V gene: TRBV6-1; J gene: TRBJ1-4; D gene: .; clone size: many; CDR3 DNA: TGTGCCAGCAGTCAGGGGTTTGCTGAAAAACTGTTTTTT; CDR3 protein: CASSQGFAEKLFF
V gene: TRBV24-1; J gene: TRBJ1-2; D gene: TRBD1; clone size: few; CDR3 DNA: TGTGCCACCAGTGATCCTCAGGGGGGCTATGGCTACACCTTC; CDR3 protein: CATSDPQGGYGYTF
V gene: TRBV5-1; J gene: TRBJ1-1; D gene: TRBD1; clone size: few; CDR3 DNA: TGCGCCAGCACGCCCCAGGGGGACACTGAAGCTTTCTTT; CDR3 protein: CASTPQGDTEAFF
V gene: TRBV10-3; J gene: TRBJ2-7; D gene: TRBD1; clone size: many; CDR3 DNA: TGTGCCATCAGTGAGCCTCCGGGACAGCCCTACGAGCAGTACTTC; CDR3 protein: CAISEPPGQPYEQYF
V gene: TRBV4-2; J gene: TRBJ2-3; D gene: TRBD2; clone size: few; CDR3 DNA: TGTGCCAGCAGCCAAGATCTACAGCGGGGGGGCGCAGATACGCAGTATTTT; CDR3 protein: CASSQDLQRGGADTQYF
V gene: TRBV10-3; J gene: TRBJ2-3; D gene: TRBD1; clone size: .; CDR3 DNA: TGTGCCGCCGGGACAGGAGTAACCCCGACACGCACAGATACGCAGTATTTT; CDR3 protein: CAAGTGVTPTRTDTQYF
V gene: TRBV2; J gene: TRBJ2-5; D gene: TRBD1; clone size: .; CDR3 DNA: TGTGCCAGCAGAACGGGACAGCGAGAGACCCAGTACTTC; CDR3 protein: CASRTGQRETQYF
V gene: TRBV29-1; J gene: TRBJ2-7; D gene: .; clone size: few; CDR3 DNA: TGCAGCGTAGGCGTGAGCCCCTACGAGCAGTACTTC; CDR3 protein: CSVGVSPYEQYF
V gene: TRBV19; J gene: TRBJ1-2; D gene: .; clone size: .; CDR3 DNA: TGTGCCAGTAGTACCCGTAGCGACAGCGTCTATGGCTACACCTTC; CDR3 protein: CASSTRSDSVYGYTF
V gene: TRBV6-5; J gene: TRBJ1-3; D gene: .; clone size: few; CDR3 DNA: TGTGCCAGCAGTTACTCGACGGGGGGCGAGAGACACACCATATATTTT; CDR3 protein: CASSYSTGGERHTIYF
V gene: TRBV12-3/TRBV12-4; J gene: TRBJ1-2; D gene: TRBD1; clone size: many; CDR3 DNA: TGTGCCAGCAGCTCCGGGACAGCTTATGGCTACACCTTC; CDR3 protein: CASSSGTAYGYTF
V gene: TRBV25-1; J gene: TRBJ2-1; D gene: TRBD2; clone size: many; CDR3 DNA: TGTGCCAGCAGTGAGACTAGCGGGGGGGTTTATGAGCAGTTCTTC; CDR3 protein: CASSETSGGVYEQFF
V gene: TRBV18; J gene: TRBJ2-7; D gene: .; clone size: few; CDR3 DNA: TGTGCCAGCTCACCACGTGAGGGGGAGTTCTACGAGCAGTACTTC; CDR3 protein: CASSPREGEFYEQYF
V gene: TRBV20-1; J gene: TRBJ2-7; D gene: TRBD2; clone size: many; CDR3 DNA: TGCAGTGCTCCCCAGCCGGGACTAGCAGCTTACGAGCAGTACTTC; CDR3 protein: CSAPQPGLAAYEQYF
V gene: TRBV11-2; J gene: TRBJ2-6; D gene: .; clone size: few; CDR3 DNA: TGTGCCAGCAGCTTAGATCGGGCATCTGGGGCCAACGTCCTGACTTTC; CDR3 protein: CASSLDRASGANVLTF
V gene: TRBV5-1; J gene: TRBJ2-5; D gene: .; clone size: many; CDR3 DNA: TGCGCCAGCTCCAACGGGGGAGGTAGAGAGACCCAGTACTTC; CDR3 protein: CASSNGGGRETQYF